The 15 T cell receptor beta chains below all came from one sample that was sequenced in a study of OX40 agonist ivuxolimab in advanced cancers. TCRdb keeps only in-frame clones here, not all; method: immunoSEQ multiplex PCR. The sample holds about 31,000 clones, approximately 86% seen once. Sequencing was performed on CD4+ or CD8+ T cells sorted from blood, taken in a trial of the OX40 agonist ivuxolimab. The receptors derive from an adult with an advanced solid tumor such as melanoma, head and neck, liver or kidney cancer.

The chain employs TRBV2 and TRBJ1-1; D is possibly TRBD1 (5 bases). This CDR3 has 12 residues. V was shortened by 11 bases and J by 5 bases, with 15 bases between the two germline ends. Germline CDR1 SNHLY, CDR2 FYNNEI. CDR3 in amino acids: CAYGAVRTEAFF. CDR3 nucleotide sequence: TGTGCCTATGGGGCGGTCCGGACTGAAGCTTTCTTT.

The chain carries TRBV25-1 and TRBJ1-4; D is perhaps TRBD1 (5 bases). The CDR3 runs to 13 residues. Germline CDR1 reads MGHDK; CDR2 reads SYGVNS. The V end lost 2 bases, the J end lost 8 bases, and 9 bases lay between the germline ends. CDR3 DNA: TGTGCCAGCAGTGAAGAGGGGAGGGAAAAACTGTTTTTT. It translates to CASSEEGREKLFF.

The genes are TRBV6-1 and TRBJ2-5; 7 bases align to TRBD1. The last part of the DNA fits TRBJ2-7 better; the J call may be wrong. The CDR3 runs 15 residues. Germline V lookup: CDR1 MNHNS, CDR2 SASEGT. The CDR3: CASRTIPTGYYEQYF. Written as DNA, the CDR3 is TGTGCCAGCAGAACCATTCCGACAGGGTACTACGAGCAGTACTTC.

CDR3 residues: CASSGTTGDYEQYF. DNA of the CDR3: TGTGCCAGCAGCGGTACTACAGGGGACTACGAGCAGTACTTC. This sequence joins TRBV9 and TRBJ2-7, with 7 bases that match TRBD1. This CDR3 contains 14 residues. Germline loops: CDR1 SGDLS, CDR2 YYNGEE. V was pared by 3 bases and J by 3 bases, with 6 bases of the junction left unmatched.

The genes are TRBV6-5 and TRBJ2-4, with D possibly matching TRBD2 (6 bases). The length of the CDR3 is 13 residues. Germline V gene sequence: CDR1 MNHEY, CDR2 SVGAGI. V gave up 6 bases and J gave up 8 bases, with 14 bases separating them. In DNA form, the CDR3 reads TGTGCCAGCAGCACTGGTGGGGAGGACATTCAGTACTTC. Translated, it gives CASSTGGEDIQYF.

The rearrangement joins TRBV19 to TRBJ2-2; 7 nucleotides match TRBD2. The CDR3 is 14 amino acids. After removal of 9 bases from V and 0 bases from J, the junction contained 4 bases not matched to a gene. The V gene's germline CDR1 is LNHDA and CDR2 SQIVND (reference sequence). The chain's CDR3 is CASGGTPNTGELFF. The CDR3 DNA sequence: TGTGCCAGCGGGGGGACGCCGAACACCGGGGAGCTGTTTTTT.

The chain carries TRBV2 and TRBJ1-5; tentatively, D is TRBD1 (5 bases). V was shortened by 2 bases and J by 4 bases, with 6 bases between the two germline ends. Germline-derived CDR1 and CDR2 are SNHLY and FYNNEI. The CDR3 extends over 13 amino acids. The CDR3 bases are TGTGCCAGCAGTGAACGGGGGAATCAGCCCCAGCATTTT. This codes for CASSERGNQPQHF.

This clone was observed a handful of times. The chain uses TRBV29-1 and TRBJ1-1; the D is unclear. Germline CDR1 and CDR2: SQVTM and ANQGSEA. The CDR3 loop spans 12 amino acids. V lost 4 bases and J 3 bases, leaving 9 bases between the germline ends. The CDR3, as DNA: TGCAGCGTTGCCCGCCTGTACACTGAAGCTTTCTTT. Its translation is CSVARLYTEAFF.

This rearrangement joins TRBV27 to TRBJ2-2, with 15 bases that match TRBD2. Per the germline V gene, CDR1 is MNHEY and CDR2 is SMNVEV (reference sequence). CDR3 length: 17 residues. The junction had 6 bases not matched to a gene; V was cut back by 5 bases and J by 5 bases. CDR3 bases: TGTGCCAGCAGTCGGACTAGCGGGAGGGCCAATACCGGGGAGCTGTTTTTT. Protein sequence: CASSRTSGRANTGELFF.

In this sample, this clone turned up a few times. V and J are TRBV10-2 and TRBJ1-1; D is uncertain. CDR1 and CDR2 from the germline V gene are WSHSY and SAAADI. Trimming took off 2 bases at V and 7 bases at J, with 8 bases between the two ends. This CDR3 contains 12 residues. CDR3 in DNA: TGCGCCAGCAGTGAGAGGGTCATTGAAGCTTTCTTT. This gives the protein CASSERVIEAFF.

V is TRBV18 and J is TRBJ1-1; D gene unclear. Per the germline V gene, CDR1 is KGHSH and CDR2 is LQKENI. The CDR3 spans 13 residues. V was shortened by 1 base and J by 0 bases, with 3 bases between the two germline ends. In DNA form, the CDR3 reads TGTGCCAGCTCACCACAGCTGAACACTGAAGCTTTCTTT. This codes for CASSPQLNTEAFF.

The chain joins TRBV7-6 to TRBJ2-7, with D unresolved. Germline CDR1 reads SGHVS; CDR2 reads FNYEAQ. CDR3 length: 15 amino acids. Trimming pared 1 base from V and 0 bases from J, leaving 10 bases between. In nucleotides, the CDR3 is TGTGCCAGCAGCTTAGAGACACTTAACTCCTACGAGCAGTACTTC. This translates into CASSLETLNSYEQYF.

The chain has TRBV7-9 and TRBJ2-1; D is unresolved. V shed 3 bases and J shed 11 bases, with 11 bases lying between them. Germline values: CDR1 SEHNR, CDR2 FQNEAQ (reference sequence). The CDR3 is made up of 12 amino acids. The CDR3, as DNA: TGTGCCAGCAGCTTGGGCCCAGGAAAGCAGTTCTTC. Translation gives CASSLGPGKQFF.

The rearrangement joins TRBV5-1 to TRBJ2-3; the match to TRBD2 covers 13 bases. The V gene's germline CDR1 is SGHRS and CDR2 YFSETQ. V dropped 0 bases and J dropped 0; count of bases not matched to a gene: 4. The CDR3 has 18 amino acids. Here the CDR3 DNA reads TGCGCCAGCAGCTTGGTGACTAGCGGGAGGACTAGCACAGATACGCAGTATTTT. Amino acids: CASSLVTSGRTSTDTQYF.

The V and J genes are TRBV25-1 and TRBJ2-7; the D is unclear. This CDR3 comprises 14 residues. The V gene lost 4 bases and the J gene lost 6 bases, with 16 bases spanning the gap. Per the germline V gene, CDR1 is MGHDK and CDR2 is SYGVNS. This CDR3 is CASSAIDQPLEQYF. Here the CDR3 DNA reads TGTGCCAGCAGTGCCATCGACCAGCCTCTCGAGCAGTACTTC.